What follows are 2 T cell receptor beta chains derived from one specimen sequenced in a study of T-cell reconstitution after alpha-beta-depleted transplantation in children. Unique molecular identifiers were built into the TCRbeta library. MiXCR, applied by TCRdb to the PCR reads, yields one record per CDR3 protein. Seen here are under 20,000 distinct CDR3 sequences, 10% to 15% observed once, and the top ten hold about a third. This material consisted of PBMCs, mostly from graft donor cells, taken 60 days after TCRalphabeta/CD19-depleted stem cell transplant. These TCRs come from a female patient younger than 10 who had a stem cell transplant for congenital amegakaryocytic thrombocytopenia, so the T cells may come from the graft donor.

This clonotype was picked up many times. The chain joins TRBV28 to TRBJ1-3; D call uncertain. CDR3 size: 15 residues. V shed 6 bases and J shed 3 bases, with 15 bases lying between them. Germline values: CDR1 MDHEN, CDR2 SYDVKM. The CDR3 nucleotides read TGTGCCAGCAGCGATGCCTCAGCAAGTGGAAACACCATATATTTT. Protein sequence: CASSDASASGNTIYF. Full variable domain (outside the CDR3, taken from reference TRBV28 and TRBJ1-3): DVKVTQSSRYLVKRTGEKVFLECVQDMDHENMFWYRQDPGLGLRLIYFSYDVKMKEKGDIPEGYSVSREKKERFSLILESASTNQTSMYLCASSDASASGNTIYFGEGSWLTVV.

Many counts were recorded for this clonotype. The chain has TRBV3-1 and TRBJ2-7; D is perhaps TRBD2 (6 bases). The CDR3 loop spans 18 amino acids. V shed 1 base and J shed 3 bases, with 22 bases lying between them. Looked up from germline, CDR1 is LGHDT and CDR2 is YNNKEL (reference sequence). The CDR3 DNA follows: TGTGCCAGCAGCCAAGTTTTGCCGATGCGGGGCAAAATCTACGAGCAGTACTTC. Protein product: CASSQVLPMRGKIYEQYF.